Presented here are 28 T cell receptor beta chains from one specimen sequenced in a study of shared clonotypes between healthy human individuals. Naive CD8 cells, CD45RO-negative and positively selected for CCR7, excluded terminally differentiated effector memory CD45RA+ cells. Method: immunoSEQ multiplex PCR; TCRdb's copy keeps in-frame clones and lacks some. The sample has 550,000 to 650,000 clones; approximately 96% are singletons. The sequenced material came from naive CD8+ T cells sorted from blood. Receptors were obtained from a woman aged 25 to 39 in good health.

This clone was seen once. V usage is TRBV5-5 and J usage is TRBJ2-1; D is possibly TRBD2 (5 bases). Germline CDR1 is SGHKS and CDR2 is YYEKEE (reference sequence). V shed 0 bases and J shed 7 bases, with 17 bases lying between them. The CDR3 covers 16 residues. CDR3 residues: CASSLAAVAGVNEQFF. CDR3 sequence (DNA): TGTGCCAGCAGCTTGGCGGCGGTTGCGGGTGTTAATGAGCAGTTCTTC.

The CDR3 loop is CASSIDLDGSETQYF. The CDR3 coding sequence is TGTGCCAGTAGTATAGATCTGGATGGTAGCGAGACCCAGTACTTC. The V and J genes are TRBV19 and TRBJ2-5; D not certain. Germline CDR1 is LNHDA and CDR2 is SQIVND (reference sequence). With 0 bases removed from V and 5 bases from J, the gap between germline ends came to 13 bases. CDR3 size: 15 residues.

The chain combines TRBV27 with TRBJ1-2, with a weak D call TRBD1 (5 bases). V was cut by 3 bases and J by 3 bases, with 14 bases left in between. The germline CDR1 and CDR2 sequences are MNHEY and SMNVEV (reference sequence). CDR3 length: 15 amino acids. The CDR3 nucleotides read TGTGCCAGCAGTTTTGGGGCGGGATTAGACTATGGCTACACCTTC. It specifies CASSFGAGLDYGYTF.

The chain links TRBV4-1 to TRBJ2-7; 12 nucleotides align to TRBD2. V was pared by 6 bases and J by 0 bases, with 3 bases of the junction left unmatched. This CDR3 comprises 15 residues. Germline CDR1 is MGHRA and CDR2 is YSYEKL. CDR3 sequence (DNA): TGCGCCAGCAGGCCGACTAGCGGGAGCTCCTACGAGCAGTACTTC. Protein sequence: CASRPTSGSSYEQYF.

The V gene is TRBV4-2, the J gene TRBJ2-7; D gene uncertain. The ends were cut back, 3 bases at V and 2 bases at J, with 17 bases in the middle. The CDR3 is 16 residues long. From germline, CDR1 is LGHNA and CDR2 YNFKEQ. In DNA, the CDR3 is TGTGCCAGCAGCCAGCCCGACGAACGGCTGCCCTACGAGCAGTACTTC. Translation gives CASSQPDERLPYEQYF.

The genes are TRBV19 and TRBJ2-6; the match to TRBD2 covers 9 bases. J lost 0 bases, V lost 5 bases, and 8 bases had no gene match. CDR1 and CDR2 (germline): LNHDA, SQIVND (reference sequence). The CDR3 runs 18 residues. CDR3 in amino acids: CASSPLAGYPSGANVLTF. CDR3 nucleotide sequence: TGTGCCAGTAGTCCTCTAGCGGGATACCCCTCTGGGGCCAACGTCCTGACTTTC. The full variable domain, with the rest looked up from reference TRBV19 and TRBJ2-6, is DGGITQSPKYLFRKEGQNVTLSCEQNLNHDAMYWYRQDPGQGLRLIYYSQIVNDFQKGDIAEGYSVSREKKESFPLTVTSAQKNPTAFYLCASSPLAGYPSGANVLTFGAGSRLTVL.

This clone appeared once. The CDR3: CASSSTLSVREHYEQYF. CDR3 nucleotide sequence: TGTGCCAGCAGTTCAACATTATCTGTCAGGGAGCACTACGAGCAGTACTTC. V is TRBV27 and J is TRBJ2-7, with D perhaps given as TRBD1 or TRBD2 (5 bases each). Per the germline V gene, CDR1 is MNHEY and CDR2 is SMNVEV (reference sequence). The V end was cut by 4 bases, the J end by 3 bases, with 22 bases between. The CDR3 loop spans 17 amino acids.

The chain uses TRBV7-9 and TRBJ2-1, with D maybe TRBD1 (6 bases). CDR3 length equals 14 residues. V lost 5 bases, J lost 6 bases, and 14 bases lay in between. CDR1 is SEHNR, CDR2 FQNEAQ, per germline (reference sequence). CDR3 in DNA: TGTGCCAGCAGCACAACCGGGACACCCAATGAGCAGTTCTTC. It translates to CASSTTGTPNEQFF.

This clone was seen a single time. This rearrangement joins TRBV27 to TRBJ1-1; 7 bases fit TRBD1. Trimming took 6 bases from V and 0 from J; bases not matched to a gene: 16. Germline loops: CDR1 MNHEY, CDR2 SMNVEV (reference sequence). The CDR3 has 18 amino acids. CDR3 sequence (DNA): TGTGCCAGCAGCCCAAAGACAGGGATTAGGCACATGAACACTGAAGCTTTCTTT. It codes for CASSPKTGIRHMNTEAFF.

The chain uses TRBV6-1 and TRBJ2-1, with no clear D. This CDR3 spans 14 amino acids. Germline V gene sequence: CDR1 MNHNS, CDR2 SASEGT. The germline V and J ends were trimmed by 6 bases and 12 bases, with 21 bases remaining between them. Here the CDR3 reads CASRYEAIGYGQFF. In DNA form, the CDR3 reads TGTGCCAGCAGGTACGAGGCTATCGGCTATGGGCAGTTCTTC.

CDR3 sequence reads: CSVDWQRGGYTF. In DNA form, the CDR3 reads TGCAGCGTTGATTGGCAGAGGGGTGGCTACACCTTC. J is TRBJ1-2 and V is TRBV29-1, with D perhaps matching TRBD1 (5 bases). The germline V gene encodes CDR1 SQVTM and CDR2 ANQGSEA. V shed 3 bases and J shed 7 bases, with 12 bases lying between them. This CDR3 has 12 residues.

The chain is built from TRBV7-2 and TRBJ1-3; D gene ambiguous. CDR3 length equals 14 residues. V lost 3 bases and J lost 0, with 6 bases in between. The germline gives CDR1 SGHTA, CDR2 FQGNSA. The CDR3 sequence: CASSLGISGNTIYF. Here the CDR3 DNA reads TGTGCCAGCAGCTTGGGGATCTCTGGAAACACCATATATTTT.

Details on this clone: The junction does not match germline at one end; this may be a read error. The chain recombines TRBV9 with TRBJ2-7; 7 bases agree with TRBD2. The germline gives CDR1 SGDLS, CDR2 YYNGEE. The CDR3 length is 14 residues. The CDR3: CASSVGGSSHEQYF. The CDR3, as DNA: TGTGCCAGCAGTGTGGGCGGGAGCTCCCACGAGCAGTACTTC.

The chain employs TRBV14 and TRBJ2-2, with a possible D match to TRBD2 (5 bases). Deletions cut 4 bases from V and 0 bases from J, with 15 bases between. Germline values: CDR1 SGHDN, CDR2 FVKESK. This CDR3 is 17 amino acids long. In DNA form, the CDR3 reads TGTGCCAGCAGCCCCGGGGAAGCTCGGGCGAACACCGGGGAGCTGTTTTTT. This encodes CASSPGEARANTGELFF.

The genes are TRBV19 and TRBJ2-1, with 10 bases aligning to TRBD2. This CDR3 contains 17 residues. With V trimmed by 0 bases and J by 6 bases, 8 bases remained unmatched. Germline CDR1 reads LNHDA; CDR2 reads SQIVND (reference sequence). In DNA, the CDR3 is TGTGCCAGTAGTATAGATTTAGAAGCGGGAGGGGTCAATGAGCAGTTCTTC. This codes for CASSIDLEAGGVNEQFF.

The chain recombines TRBV10-2 with TRBJ2-1; no clear D gene. Germline CDR1 and CDR2: WSHSY and SAAADI. This CDR3 is built from 15 residues. V gave up 5 bases and J gave up 2 bases, with 13 bases separating them. The CDR3 region has the DNA TGCGCCAGCAGTACTCTTGGGGTAACCTACAATGAGCAGTTCTTC. Encoded protein: CASSTLGVTYNEQFF.

The genes are TRBV28 and TRBJ1-5, with no clear D. The germline V gene encodes CDR1 MDHEN and CDR2 SYDVKM. CDR3 length equals 14 residues. V lost 7 bases to trimming and J lost 0 bases, with 10 bases between them. The CDR3 sequence: CASKQQYSNQPQHF. DNA of the CDR3: TGTGCCAGCAAACAGCAATATAGCAATCAGCCCCAGCATTTT.

The V gene is TRBV5-4, the J gene TRBJ2-4, with 10 bases fitting TRBD1. From germline, CDR1 is SGHNT and CDR2 YYREEE (reference sequence). The CDR3 spans 16 residues. J was trimmed by 4 bases and V by 3 bases; bases with no gene match: 7. CDR3 bases: TGTGCCAGCAGCTCCACCCAGGGACAGGGGAAAAACATTCAGTACTTC. It encodes CASSSTQGQGKNIQYF.

This rearrangement joins TRBV6-5 to TRBJ2-7; 9 nucleotides agree with TRBD1. The CDR3 covers 14 residues. The V and J ends lost 4 bases and 4 bases, in that order; junction bases with no gene match: 5. Looked up from germline, CDR1 is MNHEY and CDR2 is SVGAGI. CDR3 in DNA: TGTGCCAGCAGTTCCGGGACAGGGATATACGAGCAGTACTTC. This gives the protein CASSSGTGIYEQYF.

The chain links TRBV20-1 to TRBJ2-1; D gene ambiguous. The V end was cut by 7 bases, the J end by 1 base, with 5 bases between. Germline CDR1 and CDR2: DFQATT and SNEGSKA (reference sequence). The CDR3 consists of 11 residues. CDR3 amino acids: CSVSSYNEQFF. The CDR3 DNA follows: TGCAGTGTTTCGTCCTACAATGAGCAGTTCTTC.

J is TRBJ2-5 and V is TRBV5-6; D is uncertain. The J call may be wrong; the DNA end is better matched by TRBJ2-7. The CDR3 covers 18 residues. The V gene's germline CDR1 is SGHDT and CDR2 YYEEEE. CDR3 nucleotides: TGTGCCAGCAGCGGTGGCCGAAAGTCCGCTACACCGGCGTACGAGCAGTACTTC. This codes for CASSGGRKSATPAYEQYF.

This clone was counted a single time. The gene calls are TRBV2 and TRBJ2-7, with D unresolved. Germline loops: CDR1 SNHLY, CDR2 FYNNEI. This CDR3 is 12 amino acids long. The V end was cut by 6 bases, the J end by 1 base, with 7 bases between. The CDR3 here is CASRAASYEQYF. The CDR3 bases are TGTGCCAGCAGGGCCGCTTCCTACGAGCAGTACTTC.

The chain joins TRBV7-9 to TRBJ2-5; the match to TRBD1 covers 11 bases. This CDR3 has 16 residues. The V gene end was trimmed by 3 bases and the J gene end by 5 bases; junction bases not matched to a gene: 8. CDR1 is SEHNR and CDR2 is FQNEAQ in the germline V gene (reference sequence). CDR3 loop: CASSLERGQGDETQYF. CDR3 nucleotide sequence: TGTGCCAGCAGCTTGGAGCGGGGACAGGGGGACGAGACCCAGTACTTC.

The chain is built from TRBV14 and TRBJ2-1; tentative D call: TRBD1 (7 bases). CDR1 SGHDN and CDR2 FVKESK come from the germline V gene. V lost 2 bases, J lost 8 bases, and 16 bases lay in between. The CDR3 consists of 15 residues. The CDR3 coding sequence is TGTGCCAGCAGCCAAATGGCGGGGACAGTAGATGAGCAGTTCTTC. It specifies CASSQMAGTVDEQFF. Together with reference TRBV14 and TRBJ2-1, the CDR3 gives the full variable domain: EAGVTQFPSHSVIEKGQTVTLRCDPISGHDNLYWYRRVMGKEIKFLLHFVKESKQDESGMPNNRFLAERTGGTYSTLKVQPAELEDSGVYFCASSQMAGTVDEQFFGPGTRLTVL.

J is TRBJ2-4 and V is TRBV7-6, with D possibly matching TRBD2 (5 bases). The V and J ends lost 3 bases and 3 bases respectively, with 18 bases between them. Germline assignment: CDR1 SGHVS and CDR2 FNYEAQ. The CDR3 loop spans 17 amino acids. CDR3 nucleotide sequence: TGTGCCAGCAGCTTCGGAATGGCAGGAGGCCTCAAAAACATTCAGTACTTC. Translation: CASSFGMAGGLKNIQYF.

This chain links TRBV5-5 with TRBJ2-7; D gene ambiguous. CDR1 and CDR2 (germline): SGHKS, YYEKEE (reference sequence). This CDR3 spans 15 amino acids. V was pared by 0 bases and J by 2 bases, with 12 bases between. The CDR3 loop reads CASSLEKTLTYEQYF. In nucleotides, the CDR3 is TGTGCCAGCAGCTTGGAGAAGACATTGACCTACGAGCAGTACTTC.

The V call is TRBV5-4, the J call TRBJ2-1; 9 nucleotides match TRBD2. The CDR3 spans 17 residues. In germline, CDR1 is SGHNT, CDR2 YYREEE (reference sequence). With V trimmed by 1 base and J by 2 bases, 7 bases remained unmatched. CDR3 amino acids: CASSLNSGRGTYNEQFF. The CDR3 region has the DNA TGTGCCAGCAGCTTGAATAGCGGGAGAGGAACCTACAATGAGCAGTTCTTC.

This chain joins TRBV10-3 and TRBJ2-7; TRBD1 aligns across 7 bases. Germline V lookup: CDR1 ENHRY, CDR2 SYGVKD. This CDR3 spans 13 amino acids. With V trimmed by 10 bases and J by 2 bases, 8 bases remained unmatched. The CDR3 DNA sequence: TGTGCCACCACACAGGGGCCCCCCTACGAGCAGTACTTC. This encodes CATTQGPPYEQYF.